The 2 T cell receptor beta chains in this list originate from one sample, sequenced in a study of shared clonotypes between healthy human individuals. CD45RO-negative, CCR7-selected cells formed the naive CD8 fraction, which excluded terminally differentiated effector memory CD45RA+ cells. Generated by immunoSEQ multiplex PCR, the TCRdb table keeps only in-frame clones and is missing some. Among roughly 2 million clones, about 95% were seen once, and the ten largest hold 1% to 1.3%. Sequencing was performed on naive CD8+ T cells sorted from blood. The receptor set was obtained from a man aged 18-30 years in good health.

The chain has TRBV4-2 and TRBJ2-3; D is uncertain. This CDR3 is built from 15 residues. Germline V lookup: CDR1 LGHNA, CDR2 YNFKEQ. The V and J ends lost 1 base and 0 bases respectively, with 8 bases between them. CDR3 sequence (DNA): TGTGCCAGCAGCCAAGTCACTTTGAGCACAGATACGCAGTATTTT. Amino acid sequence: CASSQVTLSTDTQYF.

J is TRBJ2-1 and V is TRBV9; D not certain. This CDR3 contains 14 residues. Trimming cost V 0 bases and J 5 bases, with 9 bases left between them. The germline V gene encodes CDR1 SGDLS and CDR2 YYNGEE. The CDR3 spells CASSVEGIHNEQFF. In DNA form, the CDR3 reads TGTGCCAGCAGCGTAGAGGGTATCCACAATGAGCAGTTCTTC. Full variable domain (outside the CDR3, taken from reference TRBV9 and TRBJ2-1): DSGVTQTPKHLITATGQRVTLRCSPRSGDLSVYWYQQSLDQGLQFLIQYYNGEERAKGNILERFSAQQFPDLHSELNLSSLELGDSALYFCASSVEGIHNEQFFGPGTRLTVL.